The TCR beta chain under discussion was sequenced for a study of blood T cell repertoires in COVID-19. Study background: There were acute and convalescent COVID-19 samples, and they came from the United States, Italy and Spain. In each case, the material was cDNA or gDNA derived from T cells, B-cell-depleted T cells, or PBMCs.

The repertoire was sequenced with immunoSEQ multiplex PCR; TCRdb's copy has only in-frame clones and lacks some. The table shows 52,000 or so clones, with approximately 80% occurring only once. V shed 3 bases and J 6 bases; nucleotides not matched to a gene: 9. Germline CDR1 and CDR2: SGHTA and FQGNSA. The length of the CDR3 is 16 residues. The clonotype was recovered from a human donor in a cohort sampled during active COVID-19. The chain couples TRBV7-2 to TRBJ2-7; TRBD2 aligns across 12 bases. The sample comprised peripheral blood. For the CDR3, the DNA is TGTGCCAGCAGCTTTCGGGCTAGCGGGGGGGGTTCCGAGCAGTACTTC. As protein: CASSFRASGGGSEQYF.